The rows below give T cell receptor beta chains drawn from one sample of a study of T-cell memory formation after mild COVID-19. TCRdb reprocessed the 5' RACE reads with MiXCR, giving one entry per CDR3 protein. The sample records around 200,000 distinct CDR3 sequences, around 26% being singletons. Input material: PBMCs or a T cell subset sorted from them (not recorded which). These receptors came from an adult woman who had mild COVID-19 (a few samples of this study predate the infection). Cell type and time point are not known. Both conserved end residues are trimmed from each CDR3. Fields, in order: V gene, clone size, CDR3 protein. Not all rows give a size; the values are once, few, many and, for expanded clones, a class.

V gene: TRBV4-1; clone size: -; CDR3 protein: ASSQAASTDTQY
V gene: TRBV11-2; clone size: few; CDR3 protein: ASSPVDRGYTEAF
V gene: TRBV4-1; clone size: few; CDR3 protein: ASSPGQASNYGYT
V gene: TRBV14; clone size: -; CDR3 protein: ASSLNLRGEQY
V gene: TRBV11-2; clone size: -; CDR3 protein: ASSLELGKGETQY
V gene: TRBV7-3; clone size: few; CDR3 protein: ASSFGGAADTQY
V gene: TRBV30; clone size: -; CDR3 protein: AWRSGAGGGYT
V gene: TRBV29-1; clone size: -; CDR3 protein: SVEGSGGDRFNEQF
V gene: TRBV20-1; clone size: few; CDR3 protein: SARDDREGGYT
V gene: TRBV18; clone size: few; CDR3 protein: ASSPPGGSETQY
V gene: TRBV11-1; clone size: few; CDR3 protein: ASSRDRATQETQY
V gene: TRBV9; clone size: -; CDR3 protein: ASSADPGTSRDTQY
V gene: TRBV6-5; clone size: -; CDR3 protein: ASMDETQY
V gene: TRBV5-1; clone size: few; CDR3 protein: ASSWGTSGLYTDTQY
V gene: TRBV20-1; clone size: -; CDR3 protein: SAMRESDTQY
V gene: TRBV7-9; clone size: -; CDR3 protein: ASSPPLYGYT
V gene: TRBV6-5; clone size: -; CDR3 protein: ASLPPGRGYTEAF
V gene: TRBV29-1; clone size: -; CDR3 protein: SVEDLGDRGGYNEQF
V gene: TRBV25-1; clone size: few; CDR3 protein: ASSQGSNQPQH
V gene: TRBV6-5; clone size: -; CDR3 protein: ASSYSTTGGNTGELF
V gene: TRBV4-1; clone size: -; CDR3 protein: ASSPPGLLYNEQF
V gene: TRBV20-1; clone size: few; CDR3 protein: SARDVEREVRDTQY
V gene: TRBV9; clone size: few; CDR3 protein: ASSVENLPTDTQY
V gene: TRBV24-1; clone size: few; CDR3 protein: ATSDLTSGNLEQF
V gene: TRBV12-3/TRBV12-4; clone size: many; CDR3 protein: ASSFGQGSSGAYEQY
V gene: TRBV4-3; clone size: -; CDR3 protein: ASSQGQRQGRETQY